The TCR beta chain described here comes from a study of early T cells in non-severe SARS-CoV-2 infection. Study overall: Bulk RNA isolated from unsorted whole blood underwent sequencing; chains were not paired.

In the library, individual cDNA molecules carried attached unique molecular identifiers. TCRdb used MiXCR to reprocess the 5' RACE reads, holding one entry per CDR3 protein. The table has 40,000 or so distinct CDR3 sequences, more than 9% seen once. V was trimmed by 2 bases and J by 1 base, leaving 9 bases between them. CDR1 SGHTA and CDR2 FQGNSA come from the germline V gene. This CDR3 has 16 amino acids. This clonotype appeared a few times. Its target is not known. Notes on the study in general: Lookups in VDJdb leaned toward anti-spike CD8 responses and missed private and CD4 specificities.

The material sequenced was whole blood. The chain uses TRBV7-2 and TRBJ1-6, with D uncertain. This sequence originates from an adult who was a healthcare worker with PCR-confirmed SARS-CoV-2 infection or an uninfected control (not recorded which). DNA for the CDR3: TGTGCCAGCAGCTTAAAGAGGAGGTCCTATAATTCACCCCTCCACTTT. Protein product: CASSLKRRSYNSPLHF.